This record covers a single TCR beta chain. Its antigen is unidentified. The same CDR3 is also encoded by other DNA sequences in this sample. The germline V gene has CDR1 MNHNS and CDR2 SASEGT. The V end lost 6 bases, the J end lost 0 bases, and 10 bases lay between the germline ends. The CDR3 is made up of 14 amino acids. This sample was taken from a study of shared clonotypes between healthy human individuals. Background on the study: The donor pool was made up of two women and three men aged 18 to 49.

Once extracted for a subset, genomic DNA was divided evenly among several immunoSEQ plates. The table came from immunoSEQ multiplex PCR; TCRdb's copy has only in-frame clones and leaves some out. The table lists about 2.3 million clones, approximately 90% of them singletons. Findings and limits, study-wide: Naive subsets generally had larger estimated richness than memory subsets.

The sample consisted of naive CD4+ T cells from PBMCs. Subset meaning: CD45RA+ positively selected. This TCR was recovered from a man aged 18 to 29 in good health. Some clones in this sample may be carry-over from other donors' samples. The chain links TRBV6-1 to TRBJ2-3; a weak D match, TRBD2 (6 bases). CDR3 region: CASRGLTSTDTQYF. In DNA form, the CDR3 reads TGTGCCAGCAGGGGACTGACTAGCACAGATACGCAGTATTTT.